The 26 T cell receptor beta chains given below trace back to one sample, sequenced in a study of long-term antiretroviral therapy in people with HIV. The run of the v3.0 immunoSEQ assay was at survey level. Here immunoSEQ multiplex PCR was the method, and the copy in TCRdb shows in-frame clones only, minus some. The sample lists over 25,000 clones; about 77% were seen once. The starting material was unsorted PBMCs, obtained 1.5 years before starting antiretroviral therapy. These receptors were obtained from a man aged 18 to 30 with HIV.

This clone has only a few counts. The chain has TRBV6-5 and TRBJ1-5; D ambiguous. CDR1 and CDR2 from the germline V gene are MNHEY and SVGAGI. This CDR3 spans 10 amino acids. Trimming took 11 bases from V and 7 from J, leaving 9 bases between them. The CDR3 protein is CADRRQPQHF. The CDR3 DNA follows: TGTGCCGACCGGAGGCAGCCCCAGCATTTT.

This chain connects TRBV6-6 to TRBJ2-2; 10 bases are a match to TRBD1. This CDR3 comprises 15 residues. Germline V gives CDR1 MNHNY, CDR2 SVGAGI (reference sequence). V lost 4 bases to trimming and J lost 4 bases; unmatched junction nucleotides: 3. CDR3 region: CASSWDRGGTGELFF. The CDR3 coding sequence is TGTGCCAGCAGTTGGGACAGGGGAGGCACCGGGGAGCTGTTTTTT.

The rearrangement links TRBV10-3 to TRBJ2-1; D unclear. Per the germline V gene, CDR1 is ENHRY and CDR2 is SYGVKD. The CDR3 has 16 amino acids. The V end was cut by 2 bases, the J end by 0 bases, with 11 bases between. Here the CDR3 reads CAISEELISSYNEQFF. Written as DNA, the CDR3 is TGTGCCATCAGTGAGGAGCTCATTAGCTCCTACAATGAGCAGTTCTTC.

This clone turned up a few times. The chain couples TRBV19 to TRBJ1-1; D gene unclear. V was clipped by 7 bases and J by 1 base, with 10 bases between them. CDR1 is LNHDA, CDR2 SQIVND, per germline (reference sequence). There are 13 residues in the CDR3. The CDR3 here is CASTLYRNTEAFF. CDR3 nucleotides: TGTGCCAGTACTCTTTACAGGAACACTGAAGCTTTCTTT.

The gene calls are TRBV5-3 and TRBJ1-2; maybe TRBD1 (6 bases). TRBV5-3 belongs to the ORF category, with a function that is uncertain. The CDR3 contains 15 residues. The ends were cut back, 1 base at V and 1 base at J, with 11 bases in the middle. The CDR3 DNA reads TGTGCCAGAAGCTTGCGGGGGCCGGGTAACTATGGCTACACCTTC. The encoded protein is CARSLRGPGNYGYTF.

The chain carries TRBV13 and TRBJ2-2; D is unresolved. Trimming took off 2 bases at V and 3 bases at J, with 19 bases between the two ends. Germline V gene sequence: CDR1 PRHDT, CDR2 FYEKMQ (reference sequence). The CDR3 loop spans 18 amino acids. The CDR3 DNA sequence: TGTGCCAGCAGCTTACGGGCAGACTCCCCGGAGCACACCGGGGAGCTGTTTTTT. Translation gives CASSLRADSPEHTGELFF.

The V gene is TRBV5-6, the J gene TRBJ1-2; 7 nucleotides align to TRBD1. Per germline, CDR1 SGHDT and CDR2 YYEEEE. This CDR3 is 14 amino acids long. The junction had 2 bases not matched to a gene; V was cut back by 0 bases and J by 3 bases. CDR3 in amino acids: CASSLGQGDYGYTF. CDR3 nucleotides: TGTGCCAGCAGCTTGGGACAGGGCGACTATGGCTACACCTTC.

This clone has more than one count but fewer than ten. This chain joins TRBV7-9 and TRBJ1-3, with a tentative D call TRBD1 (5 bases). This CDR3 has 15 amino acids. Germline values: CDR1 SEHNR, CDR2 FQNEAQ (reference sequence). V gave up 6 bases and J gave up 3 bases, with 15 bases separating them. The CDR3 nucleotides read TGTGCCAGCAGTTTACGGGGGGAAGGTGGAAACACCATATATTTT. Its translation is CASSLRGEGGNTIYF.

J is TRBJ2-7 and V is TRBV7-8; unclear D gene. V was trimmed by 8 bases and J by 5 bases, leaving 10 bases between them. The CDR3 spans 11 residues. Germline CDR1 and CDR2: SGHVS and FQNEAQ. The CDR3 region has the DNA TGTGCCAGCGCCCGGGCCCACGAGCAGTACTTC. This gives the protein CASARAHEQYF. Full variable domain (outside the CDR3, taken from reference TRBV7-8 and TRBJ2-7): GAGVSQSPRYKVAKRGQDVALRCDPISGHVSLFWYQQALGQGPEFLTYFQNEAQLDKSGLPSDRFFAERPEGSVSTLKIQRTQQEDSAVYLCASARAHEQYFGPGTRLTVT.

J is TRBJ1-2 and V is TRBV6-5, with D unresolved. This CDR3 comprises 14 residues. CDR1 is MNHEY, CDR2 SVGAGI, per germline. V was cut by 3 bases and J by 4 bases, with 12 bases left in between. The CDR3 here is CASSYSGSFYGYTF. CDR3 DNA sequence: TGTGCCAGCAGTTATTCAGGTAGCTTCTATGGCTACACCTTC.

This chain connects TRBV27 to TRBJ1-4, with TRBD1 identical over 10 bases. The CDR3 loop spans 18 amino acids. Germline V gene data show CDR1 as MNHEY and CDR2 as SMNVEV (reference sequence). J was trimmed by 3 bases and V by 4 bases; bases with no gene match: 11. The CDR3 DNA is TGTGCCAGCAGTTCATCCGGGACAGGGGCTTTGGCTAATGAAAAACTGTTTTTT. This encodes CASSSSGTGALANEKLFF.

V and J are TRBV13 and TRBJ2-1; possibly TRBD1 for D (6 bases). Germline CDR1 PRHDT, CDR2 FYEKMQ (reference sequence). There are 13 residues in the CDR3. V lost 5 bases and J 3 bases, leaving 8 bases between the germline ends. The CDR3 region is CASSQDSYNEQFF. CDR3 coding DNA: TGTGCCAGCAGCCAGGACAGCTACAATGAGCAGTTCTTC.

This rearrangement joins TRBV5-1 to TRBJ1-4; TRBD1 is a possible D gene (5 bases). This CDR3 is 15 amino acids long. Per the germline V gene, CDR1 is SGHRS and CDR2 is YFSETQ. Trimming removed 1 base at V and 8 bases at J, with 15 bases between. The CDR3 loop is CASSLSGRVGEKLFF. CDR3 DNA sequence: TGCGCCAGCAGCTTGTCGGGCAGGGTAGGAGAAAAACTGTTTTTT.

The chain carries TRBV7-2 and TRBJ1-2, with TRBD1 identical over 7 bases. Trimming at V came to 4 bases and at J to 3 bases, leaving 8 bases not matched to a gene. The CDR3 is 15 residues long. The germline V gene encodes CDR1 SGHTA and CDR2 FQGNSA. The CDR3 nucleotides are TGTGCCAGCAGCTCACTGCCCGGACAGGACTATGGCTACACCTTC. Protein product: CASSSLPGQDYGYTF.

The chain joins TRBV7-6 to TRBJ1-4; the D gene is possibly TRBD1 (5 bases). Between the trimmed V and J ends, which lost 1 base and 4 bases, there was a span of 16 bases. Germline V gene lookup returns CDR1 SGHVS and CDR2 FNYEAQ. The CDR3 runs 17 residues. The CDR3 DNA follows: TGTGCCAGCAGCTTAGAAGCGTGGGAAGGGGATAATGAAAAACTGTTTTTT. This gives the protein CASSLEAWEGDNEKLFF. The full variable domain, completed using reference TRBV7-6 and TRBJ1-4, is GAGVSQSPRYKVTKRGQDVALRCDPISGHVSLYWYRQALGQGPEFLTYFNYEAQQDKSGLPNDRFSAERPEGSISTLTIQRTEQRDSAMYRCASSLEAWEGDNEKLFFGSGTQLSVL.

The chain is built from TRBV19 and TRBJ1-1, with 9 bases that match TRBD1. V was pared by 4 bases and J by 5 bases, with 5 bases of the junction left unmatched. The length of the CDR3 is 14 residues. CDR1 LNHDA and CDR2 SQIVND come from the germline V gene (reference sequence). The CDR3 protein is CASSTGDRVTEAFF. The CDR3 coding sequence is TGTGCCAGTAGTACAGGGGACAGGGTGACTGAAGCTTTCTTT.

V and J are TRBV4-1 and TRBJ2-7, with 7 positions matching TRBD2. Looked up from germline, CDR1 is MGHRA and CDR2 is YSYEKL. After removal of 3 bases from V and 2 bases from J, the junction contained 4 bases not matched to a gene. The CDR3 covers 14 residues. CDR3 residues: CASSHQRDTYEQYF. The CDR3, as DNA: TGCGCCAGCAGCCATCAGCGGGATACCTACGAGCAGTACTTC.

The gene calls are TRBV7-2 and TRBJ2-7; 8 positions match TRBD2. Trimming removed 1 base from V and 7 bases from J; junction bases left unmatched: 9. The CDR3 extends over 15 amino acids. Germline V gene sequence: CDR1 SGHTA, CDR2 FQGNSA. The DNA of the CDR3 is TGTGCCAGCAGCTTAGGGTCCAGCGGGAGTAGGGAGCAGTACTTC. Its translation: CASSLGSSGSREQYF.

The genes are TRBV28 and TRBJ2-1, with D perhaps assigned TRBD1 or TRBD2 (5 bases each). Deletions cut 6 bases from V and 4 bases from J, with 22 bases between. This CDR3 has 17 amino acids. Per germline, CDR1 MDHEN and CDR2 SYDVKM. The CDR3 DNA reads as TGTGCCAGCAGCCCTGGGACCGCAGGAACGGCTTACAATGAGCAGTTCTTC. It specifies CASSPGTAGTAYNEQFF.

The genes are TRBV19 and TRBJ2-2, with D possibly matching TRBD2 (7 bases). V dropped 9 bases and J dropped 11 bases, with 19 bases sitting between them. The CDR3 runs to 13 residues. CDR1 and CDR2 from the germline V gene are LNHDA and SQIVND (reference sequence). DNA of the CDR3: TGTGCCAGCCACCAAGGGGGGGCGGCTGAGCTGTTTTTT. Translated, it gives CASHQGGAAELFF.

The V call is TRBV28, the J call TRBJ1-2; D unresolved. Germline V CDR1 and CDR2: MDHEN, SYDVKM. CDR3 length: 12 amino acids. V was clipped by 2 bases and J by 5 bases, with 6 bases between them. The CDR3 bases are TGTGCCAGCAGTTTAAGACTGTATGGCTACACCTTC. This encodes CASSLRLYGYTF.

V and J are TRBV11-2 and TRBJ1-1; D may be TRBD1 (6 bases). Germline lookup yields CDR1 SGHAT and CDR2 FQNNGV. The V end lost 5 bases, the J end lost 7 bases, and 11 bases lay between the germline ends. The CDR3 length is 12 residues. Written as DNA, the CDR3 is TGTGCCAGCAGCCTCGGACAGCTTGAAGCTTTCTTT. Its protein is CASSLGQLEAFF.

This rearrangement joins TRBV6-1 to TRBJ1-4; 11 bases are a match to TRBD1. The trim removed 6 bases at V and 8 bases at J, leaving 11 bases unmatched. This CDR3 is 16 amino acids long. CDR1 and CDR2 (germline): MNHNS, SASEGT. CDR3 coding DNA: TGTGCCAGCAGCGAAAGCCCCGGGACAGGGGGGGAAAAACTGTTTTTT. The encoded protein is CASSESPGTGGEKLFF.

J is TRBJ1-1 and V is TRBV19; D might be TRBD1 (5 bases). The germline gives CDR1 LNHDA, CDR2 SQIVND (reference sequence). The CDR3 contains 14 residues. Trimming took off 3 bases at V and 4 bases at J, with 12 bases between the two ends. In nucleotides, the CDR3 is TGTGCCAGTAGTATTCAGCAGGGTAGCACTGAAGCTTTCTTT. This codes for CASSIQQGSTEAFF.

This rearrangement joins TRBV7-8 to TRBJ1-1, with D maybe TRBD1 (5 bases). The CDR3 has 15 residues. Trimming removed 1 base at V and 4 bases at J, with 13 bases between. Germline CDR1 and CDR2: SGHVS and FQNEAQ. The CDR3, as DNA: TGTGCCAGCAGCTTAGGTGGGGGTTGGCGCACTGAAGCTTTCTTT. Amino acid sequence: CASSLGGGWRTEAFF.

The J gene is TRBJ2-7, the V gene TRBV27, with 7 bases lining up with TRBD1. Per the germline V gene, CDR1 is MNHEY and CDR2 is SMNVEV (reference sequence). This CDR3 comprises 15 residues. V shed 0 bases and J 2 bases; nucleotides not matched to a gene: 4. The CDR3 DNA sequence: TGTGCCAGCAGTTTATCGACAGGGCTGGCCTACGAGCAGTACTTC. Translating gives CASSLSTGLAYEQYF.